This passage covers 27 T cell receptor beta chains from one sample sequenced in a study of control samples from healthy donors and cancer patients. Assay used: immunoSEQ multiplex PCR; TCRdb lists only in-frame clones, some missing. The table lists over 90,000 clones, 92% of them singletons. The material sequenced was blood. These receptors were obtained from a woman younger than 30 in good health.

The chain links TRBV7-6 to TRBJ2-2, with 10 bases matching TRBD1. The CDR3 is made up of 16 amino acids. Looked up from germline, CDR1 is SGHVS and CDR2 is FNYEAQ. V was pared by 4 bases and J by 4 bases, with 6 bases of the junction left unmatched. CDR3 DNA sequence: TGTGCCAGCAGCTACGGGACAGGGGACGGCACCGGGGAGCTGTTTTTT. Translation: CASSYGTGDGTGELFF.

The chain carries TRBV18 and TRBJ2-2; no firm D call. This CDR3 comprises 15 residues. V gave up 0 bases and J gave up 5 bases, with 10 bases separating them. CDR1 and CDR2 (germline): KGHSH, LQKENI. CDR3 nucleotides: TGTGCCAGCTCACCACCGGCCCAGGCAACCGGGGAGCTGTTTTTT. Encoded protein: CASSPPAQATGELFF.

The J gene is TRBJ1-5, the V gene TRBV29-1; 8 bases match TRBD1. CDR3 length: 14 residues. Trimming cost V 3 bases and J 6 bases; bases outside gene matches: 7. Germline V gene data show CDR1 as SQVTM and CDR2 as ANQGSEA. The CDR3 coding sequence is TGCAGCGTTGATACAGGGGGGATCGGTCAGCCCCAGCATTTT. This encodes CSVDTGGIGQPQHF.

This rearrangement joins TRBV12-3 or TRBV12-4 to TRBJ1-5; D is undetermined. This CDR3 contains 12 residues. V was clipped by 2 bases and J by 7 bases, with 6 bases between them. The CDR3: CASSLSGQPQHF. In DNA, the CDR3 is TGTGCCAGCAGTTTAAGCGGCCAGCCCCAGCATTTT.

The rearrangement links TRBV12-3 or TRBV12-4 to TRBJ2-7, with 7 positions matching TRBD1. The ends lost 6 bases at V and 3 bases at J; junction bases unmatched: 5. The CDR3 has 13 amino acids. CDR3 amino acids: CASSEGQLYEQYF. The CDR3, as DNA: TGTGCCAGCAGCGAGGGACAGCTCTACGAGCAGTACTTC.

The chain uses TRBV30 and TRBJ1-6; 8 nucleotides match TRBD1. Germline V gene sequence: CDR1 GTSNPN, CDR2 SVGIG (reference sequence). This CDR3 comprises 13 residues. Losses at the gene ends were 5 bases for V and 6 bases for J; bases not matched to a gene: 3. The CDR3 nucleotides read TGTGCCTGGCGGACAGGGCTTAATTCACCCCTCCACTTT. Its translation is CAWRTGLNSPLHF.

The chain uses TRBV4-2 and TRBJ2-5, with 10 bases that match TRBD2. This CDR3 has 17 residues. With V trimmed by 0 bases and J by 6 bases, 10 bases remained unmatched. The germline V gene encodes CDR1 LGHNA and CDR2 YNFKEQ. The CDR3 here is CASSQDRSSGSRQTQYF. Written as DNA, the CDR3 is TGTGCCAGCAGCCAAGATCGGTCTAGCGGGAGCAGACAGACCCAGTACTTC.

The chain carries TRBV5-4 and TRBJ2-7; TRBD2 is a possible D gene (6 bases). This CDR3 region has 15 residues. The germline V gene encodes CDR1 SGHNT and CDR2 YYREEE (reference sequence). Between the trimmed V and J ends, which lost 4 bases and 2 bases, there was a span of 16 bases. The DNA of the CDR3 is TGTGCCAGCAGCGGCACCGGGAGCACCCCCTACGAGCAGTACTTC. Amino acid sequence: CASSGTGSTPYEQYF.

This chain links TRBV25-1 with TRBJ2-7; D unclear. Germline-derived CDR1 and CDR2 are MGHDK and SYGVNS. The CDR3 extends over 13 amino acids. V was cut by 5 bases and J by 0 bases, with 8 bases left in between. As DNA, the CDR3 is TGTGCCAGCAGTCTTAGCAGCTCCTACGAGCAGTACTTC. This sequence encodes CASSLSSSYEQYF.

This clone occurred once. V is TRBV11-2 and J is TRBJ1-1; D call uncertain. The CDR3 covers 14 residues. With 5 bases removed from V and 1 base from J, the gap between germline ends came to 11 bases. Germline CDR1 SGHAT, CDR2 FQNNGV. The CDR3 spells CASSPYWGNTEAFF. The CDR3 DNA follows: TGTGCCAGCAGCCCATACTGGGGGAACACTGAAGCTTTCTTT.

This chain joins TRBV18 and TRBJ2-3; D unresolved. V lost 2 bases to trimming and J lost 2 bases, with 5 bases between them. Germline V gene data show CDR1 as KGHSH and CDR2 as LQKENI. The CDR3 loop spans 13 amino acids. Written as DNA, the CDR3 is TGTGCCAGCTCACCAACGTTCACAGATACGCAGTATTTT. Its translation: CASSPTFTDTQYF.

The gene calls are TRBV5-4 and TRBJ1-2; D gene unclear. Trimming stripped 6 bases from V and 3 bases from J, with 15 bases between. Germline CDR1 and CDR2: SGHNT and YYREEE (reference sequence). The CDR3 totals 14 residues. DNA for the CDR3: TGTGCCAGCACAGCCCGGGGTCGGGACTATGGCTACACCTTC. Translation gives CASTARGRDYGYTF.

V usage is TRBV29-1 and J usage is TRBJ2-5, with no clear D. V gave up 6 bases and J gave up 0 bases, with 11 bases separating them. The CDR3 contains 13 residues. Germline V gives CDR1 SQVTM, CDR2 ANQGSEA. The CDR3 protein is CSVIIRDQETQYF. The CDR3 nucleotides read TGCAGCGTGATCATAAGGGACCAAGAGACCCAGTACTTC.

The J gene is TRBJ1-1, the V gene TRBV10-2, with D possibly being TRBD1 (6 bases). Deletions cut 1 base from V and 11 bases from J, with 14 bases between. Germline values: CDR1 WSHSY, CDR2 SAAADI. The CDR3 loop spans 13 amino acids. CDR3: CASSELVQGEAFF. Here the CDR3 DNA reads TGCGCCAGCAGTGAGTTAGTACAGGGAGAGGCTTTCTTT.

The CDR3 DNA reads TGCGCCAGCAGCCCCGACGGCTACTATGGCTACACCTTC. It encodes CASSPDGYYGYTF. This chain uses TRBV5-1 with TRBJ1-2; D is unclear. From germline, CDR1 is SGHRS and CDR2 YFSETQ. The CDR3 is 13 amino acids. Trimming took off 4 bases at V and 3 bases at J, with 10 bases between the two ends.

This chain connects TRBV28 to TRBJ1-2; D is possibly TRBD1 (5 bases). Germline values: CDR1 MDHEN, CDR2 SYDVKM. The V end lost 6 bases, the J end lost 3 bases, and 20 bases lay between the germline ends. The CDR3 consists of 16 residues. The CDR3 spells CASRPTGGGSDYGYTF. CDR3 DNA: TGTGCCAGCAGACCCACGGGGGGAGGGAGCGACTATGGCTACACCTTC.

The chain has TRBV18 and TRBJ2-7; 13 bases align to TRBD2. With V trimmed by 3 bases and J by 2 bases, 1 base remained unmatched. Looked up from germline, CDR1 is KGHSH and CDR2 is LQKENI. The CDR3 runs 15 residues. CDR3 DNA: TGTGCCAGCTCACCTACTAGCGGGAGGGCCTACGAGCAGTACTTC. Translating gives CASSPTSGRAYEQYF.

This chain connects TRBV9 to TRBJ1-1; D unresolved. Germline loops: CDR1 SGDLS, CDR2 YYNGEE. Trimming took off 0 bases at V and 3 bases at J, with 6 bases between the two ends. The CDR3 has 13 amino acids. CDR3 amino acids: CASSVDQYTEAFF. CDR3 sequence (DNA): TGTGCCAGCAGCGTAGACCAGTACACTGAAGCTTTCTTT.

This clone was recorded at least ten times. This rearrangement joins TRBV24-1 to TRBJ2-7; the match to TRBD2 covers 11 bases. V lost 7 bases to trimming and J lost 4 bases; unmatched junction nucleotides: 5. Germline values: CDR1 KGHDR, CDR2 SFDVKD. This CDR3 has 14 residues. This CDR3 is CATSTGTSGYEQYF. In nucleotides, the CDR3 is TGTGCCACCAGCACCGGGACTAGCGGTTACGAGCAGTACTTC.

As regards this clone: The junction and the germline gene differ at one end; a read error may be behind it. CDR3 protein: CASSSPGRNKQFF. CDR3 nucleotide sequence: TGTGCCAGCAGCTCACCGGGCCGCAATAAGCAGTTCTTC. The chain recombines TRBV6-5 with TRBJ2-1; the D is unclear. Germline V gene sequence: CDR1 MNHEY, CDR2 SVGAGI. CDR3 length equals 13 residues.

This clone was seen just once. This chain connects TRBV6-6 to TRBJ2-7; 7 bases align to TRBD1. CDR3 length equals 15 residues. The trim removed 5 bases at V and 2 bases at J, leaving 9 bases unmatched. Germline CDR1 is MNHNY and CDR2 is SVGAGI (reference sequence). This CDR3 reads CASSDTDRMTYEQYF. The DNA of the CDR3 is TGTGCCAGCAGTGACACGGACAGGATGACCTACGAGCAGTACTTC.

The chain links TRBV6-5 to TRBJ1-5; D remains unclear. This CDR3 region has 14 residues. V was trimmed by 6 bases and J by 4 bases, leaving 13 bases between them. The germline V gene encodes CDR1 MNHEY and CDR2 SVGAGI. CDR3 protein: CASREGSLNQPQHF. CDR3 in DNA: TGTGCCAGCAGGGAGGGCAGCTTAAATCAGCCCCAGCATTTT.

Here the CDR3 DNA reads TGTGCCACCAGTGATTCCCAACCGGGACAGACTGAAGCTTTCTTT. Translating gives CATSDSQPGQTEAFF. V is TRBV24-1 and J is TRBJ1-1; 7 positions match TRBD1. The V segment lost 2 bases and the J segment 5 bases; nucleotides outside the gene matches: 7. Germline lookup yields CDR1 KGHDR and CDR2 SFDVKD. This CDR3 is built from 15 residues.

In DNA, the CDR3 is TGTGCCAGCAGTGATAAGGATCACAATGAGCAGTTCTTC. Residues: CASSDKDHNEQFF. The chain links TRBV6-4 to TRBJ2-1; the D is unclear. Trimming pared 3 bases from V and 5 bases from J, leaving 8 bases between. Germline CDR1 MRHNA, CDR2 SNTAGT. There are 13 residues in the CDR3.

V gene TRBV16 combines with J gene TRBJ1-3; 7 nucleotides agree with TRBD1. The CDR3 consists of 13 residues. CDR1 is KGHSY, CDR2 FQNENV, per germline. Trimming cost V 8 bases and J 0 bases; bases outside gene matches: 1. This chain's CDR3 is CASGDSSGNTIYF. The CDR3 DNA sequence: TGTGCCAGCGGGGACAGCTCTGGAAACACCATATATTTT.

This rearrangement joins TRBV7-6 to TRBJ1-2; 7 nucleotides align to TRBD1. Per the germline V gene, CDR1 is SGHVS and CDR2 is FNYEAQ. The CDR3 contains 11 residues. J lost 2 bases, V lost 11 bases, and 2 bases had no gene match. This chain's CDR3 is CAVQGNYGYTF. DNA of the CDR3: TGTGCCGTACAGGGGAACTATGGCTACACCTTC.

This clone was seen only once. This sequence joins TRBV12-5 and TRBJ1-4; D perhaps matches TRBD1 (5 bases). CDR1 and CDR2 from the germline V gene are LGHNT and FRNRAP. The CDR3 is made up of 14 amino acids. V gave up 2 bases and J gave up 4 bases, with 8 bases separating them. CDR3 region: CASGLNRNNEKLFF. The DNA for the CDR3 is TGTGCTAGTGGTTTGAACAGGAATAATGAAAAACTGTTTTTT.